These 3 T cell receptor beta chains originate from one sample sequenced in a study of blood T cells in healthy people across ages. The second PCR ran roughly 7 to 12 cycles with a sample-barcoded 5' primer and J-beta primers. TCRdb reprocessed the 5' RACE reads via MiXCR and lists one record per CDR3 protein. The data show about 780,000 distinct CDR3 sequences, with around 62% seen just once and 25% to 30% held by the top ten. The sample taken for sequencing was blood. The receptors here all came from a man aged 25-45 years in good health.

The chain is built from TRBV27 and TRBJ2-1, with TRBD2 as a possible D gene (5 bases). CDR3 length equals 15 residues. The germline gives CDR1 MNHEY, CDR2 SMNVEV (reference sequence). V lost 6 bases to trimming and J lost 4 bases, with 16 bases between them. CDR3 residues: CASSPGGFTYNEQFF. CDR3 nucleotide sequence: TGTGCCAGCAGCCCCGGCGGGTTTACGTACAATGAGCAGTTCTTC.

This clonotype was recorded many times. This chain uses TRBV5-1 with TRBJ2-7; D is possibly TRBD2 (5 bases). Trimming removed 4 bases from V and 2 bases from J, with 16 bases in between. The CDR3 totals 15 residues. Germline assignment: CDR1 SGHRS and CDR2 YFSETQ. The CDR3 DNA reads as TGCGCCAGCAGCCCAGAGGGTACGGTTACCTACGAGCAGTACTTC. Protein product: CASSPEGTVTYEQYF.

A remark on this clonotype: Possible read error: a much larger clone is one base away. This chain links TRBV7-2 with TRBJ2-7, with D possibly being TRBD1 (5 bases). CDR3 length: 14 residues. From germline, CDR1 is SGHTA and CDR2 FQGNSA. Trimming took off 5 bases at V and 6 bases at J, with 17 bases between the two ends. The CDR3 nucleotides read TGTGCCAGCAGCGTACCCGACAGAATTGCCGAGCAGTACTTC. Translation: CASSVPDRIAEQYF.